This TCR beta chain was captured by sequencing in a study of regulatory T cells in long-lasting Graves disease. The wider study: Under 3 months of antithyroid drugs had been taken by newly diagnosed Graves' patients.

Study-level findings and limits: Persistent patients had more shared public clonotypes (fewer than 3,000) than new patients (roughly 970).

This clonotype appeared many times. The antigen is undetermined. According to the study, TCR beta libraries were built with iRepertoire HTBI primers and CDR3-region Arm-PCR. One entry per CDR3 protein, called by TCRdb with MiXCR from the multiplex PCR reads. The table includes around 500,000 distinct CDR3 sequences, 12% detected once. The CDR3 has 15 amino acids. The V gene's germline CDR1 is MNHEY and CDR2 SVGEGT. Unmatched junction bases numbered 7, after V lost 5 bases and J lost 4 bases. Documented time point: newly diagnosed GD, antithyroid drugs for less than 3 months. Isolated PBMC RNA provided the starting material for the TCR library. The collection involved drawing around 10 milliliters of peripheral blood into EDTA tubes. This sample was shared with a second study, whose subject was T cells in Graves' hyperthyroidism and ophthalmopathy. That report adds: Disease duration under 2 months; hyperthyroidism patients were aged 18 to 65.

This specimen consisted of peripheral blood mononuclear cells (PBMCs), obtained at new diagnosis, from a patient treated with antithyroid drugs. This TCR came from a woman in her twenties or thirties with Graves disease. J is TRBJ1-5 and V is TRBV6-2 or TRBV6-3; 8 positions match TRBD1. CDR3 DNA: TGTGCCAGCAGTGTACTGACAGGGGCGAATCAGCCCCAGCATTTT. This translates into CASSVLTGANQPQHF.